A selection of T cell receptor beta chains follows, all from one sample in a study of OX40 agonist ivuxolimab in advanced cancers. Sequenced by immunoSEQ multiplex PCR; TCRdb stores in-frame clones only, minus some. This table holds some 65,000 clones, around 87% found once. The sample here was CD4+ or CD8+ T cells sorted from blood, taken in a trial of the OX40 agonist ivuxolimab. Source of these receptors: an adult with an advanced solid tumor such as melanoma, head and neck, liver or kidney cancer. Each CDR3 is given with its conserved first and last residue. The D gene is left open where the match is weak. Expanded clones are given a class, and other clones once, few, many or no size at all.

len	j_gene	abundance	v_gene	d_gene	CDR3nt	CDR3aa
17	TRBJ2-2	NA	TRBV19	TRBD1	TGTGCCAGTAGTATGACCTCAGGGGGCCGAAACACCGGGGAGCTGTTTTTT	CASSMTSGGRNTGELFF
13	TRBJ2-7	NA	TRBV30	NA	TGTGCCTGGAGTTTGGAAGTACCCTACGAGCAGTACTTC	CAWSLEVPYEQYF
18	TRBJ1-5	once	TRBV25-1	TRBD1	TGTGCCAGCAGTGAACACCCCTTCCCACAGGGGAAAAATCAGCCCCAGCATTTT	CASSEHPFPQGKNQPQHF
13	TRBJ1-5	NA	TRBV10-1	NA	TGCGCCAGCAGTGCTGGGCCCGATCAGCCCCAGCATTTT	CASSAGPDQPQHF
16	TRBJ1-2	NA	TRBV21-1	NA	TGTGCCAGCAGCAAAGAAGAAGACGATACTAACTATGGCTACACCTTC	CASSKEEDDTNYGYTF
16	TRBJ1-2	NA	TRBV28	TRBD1	TGTGCCAGCAGCCCTCTGGACAGGGAGTCTGGGTATGGCTACACCTTC	CASSPLDRESGYGYTF
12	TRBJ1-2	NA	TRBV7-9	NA	TGTGCCAGCAGCGTCCGACAAGGAAGATACACCTTC	CASSVRQGRYTF
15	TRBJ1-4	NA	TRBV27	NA	TGTGCCAGCAGTTCCCCTCTGGAAGGGGATGAAAAACTGTTTTTT	CASSSPLEGDEKLFF
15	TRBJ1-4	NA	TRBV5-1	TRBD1	TGCGCCAGCAGCCAATCCGGGACAGGGCTGGAAAAACTGTTTTTT	CASSQSGTGLEKLFF
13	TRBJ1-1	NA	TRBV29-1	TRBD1	TGCAGCGTTGACCTCAGACAGGGACGTGAAGCTTTCTTT	CSVDLRQGREAFF
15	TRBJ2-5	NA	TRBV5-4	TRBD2	TGTGCCAGCAGCAAGGGACTAGCGGGGCAAGAGACCCAGTACTTC	CASSKGLAGQETQYF
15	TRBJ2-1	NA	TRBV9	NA	TGTGCCAGCAGCGCTTCCGGGAGCTCCTACAATGAGCAGTTCTTC	CASSASGSSYNEQFF
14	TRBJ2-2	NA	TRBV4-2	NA	TGTGCCAGCAGCCAACAAGAGCGCACCGGGGAGCTGTTTTTT	CASSQQERTGELFF
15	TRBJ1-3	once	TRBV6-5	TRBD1	TGTGCCAGCAGCAGACAGGGGGCTACTGGAAACACCATATATTTT	CASSRQGATGNTIYF
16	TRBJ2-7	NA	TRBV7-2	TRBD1	TGTGCCAGCAGCCCGACAGGGGACGCCACTCCCTACGAGCAGTACTTC	CASSPTGDATPYEQYF
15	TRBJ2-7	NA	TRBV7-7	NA	TGTGGGGGCCCGCAGGGGTCCGGCCAGGCCTACGAGCAGTACTTC	CGGPQGSGQAYEQYF
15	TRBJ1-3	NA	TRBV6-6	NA	TGTGCCAGCAGTCTTGAGGGGCTGGGAGGAAACACCATATATTTT	CASSLEGLGGNTIYF
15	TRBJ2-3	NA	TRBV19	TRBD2	TGTGCCAGTAGTAATAGCGGGTCCAGCACAGATACGCAGTATTTT	CASSNSGSSTDTQYF
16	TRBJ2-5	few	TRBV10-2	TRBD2	TGCGCCAGCACCGGGACTAGCGGGCCCCCCCAAGAGACCCAGTACTTC	CASTGTSGPPQETQYF
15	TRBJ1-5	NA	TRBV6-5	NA	TGTGCCAGCAGTTACTCGGCGGGTAGCAATCAGCCCCAGCATTTT	CASSYSAGSNQPQHF
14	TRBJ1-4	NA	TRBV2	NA	TGTGCCAGCAGTGGAAGTAGAACTAATGAAAAACTGTTTTTT	CASSGSRTNEKLFF
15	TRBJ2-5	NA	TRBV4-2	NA	TGTGCCAGCAGCCAAGATCCGGGTCCGGTAGAGACCCAGTACTTC	CASSQDPGPVETQYF
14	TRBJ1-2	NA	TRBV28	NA	TGTGCCAGCTTATGGGGTGGTTCTAACTATGGCTACACCTTC	CASLWGGSNYGYTF
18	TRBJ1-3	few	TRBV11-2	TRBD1	TGTGCCAGCAGCATTAGGGGAAGGACAGGGATCTCTGGAAACACCATATATTTT	CASSIRGRTGISGNTIYF
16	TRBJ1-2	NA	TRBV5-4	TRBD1	TGTGCCAGCAGCTTGCGGGGATCGGGACAGGGTTATGGCTACACCTTC	CASSLRGSGQGYGYTF
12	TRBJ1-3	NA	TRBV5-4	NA	TGTGCCAGCAGCTTTAGGGGAAACACCATATATTTT	CASSFRGNTIYF
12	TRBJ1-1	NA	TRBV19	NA	TGTGCCACGCGGTGGGGGGACACTGAAGCTTTCTTT	CATRWGDTEAFF
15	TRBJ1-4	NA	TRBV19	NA	TGTGCCAGTACCCTAGGGAACAGCGTGGGGGAAAAACTGTTTTTT	CASTLGNSVGEKLFF
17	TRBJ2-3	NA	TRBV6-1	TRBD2	TGTGCCAGCAGTGAAATAGGGAGCGGGGCGCGCACAGATACGCAGTATTTT	CASSEIGSGARTDTQYF
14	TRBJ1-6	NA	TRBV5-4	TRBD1	TGTGCCAGCAACACCCAGGGGGTGAATTCACCCCTCCACTTT	CASNTQGVNSPLHF
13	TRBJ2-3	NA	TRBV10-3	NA	TGTGCCATCAGTATAGGGGGAGGAGATACGCAGTATTTT	CAISIGGGDTQYF
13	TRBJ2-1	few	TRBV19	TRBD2	TGTGCCAGTAGCCGGGAGGGTGTTGGTGAGCAGTTCTTC	CASSREGVGEQFF
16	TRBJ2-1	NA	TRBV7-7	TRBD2	TGTGCCAGCAGCCCTACCCCTGCGGGGGGGCTTAATGAGCAGTTCTTC	CASSPTPAGGLNEQFF
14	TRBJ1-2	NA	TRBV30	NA	TGTGCCTGGAGGCTAGGGGGTACCAACTATGGCTACACCTTC	CAWRLGGTNYGYTF
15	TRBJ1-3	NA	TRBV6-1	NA	TGTGCCAGCCGTGCGCTGGGTTCCTCTGGAAACACCATATATTTT	CASRALGSSGNTIYF
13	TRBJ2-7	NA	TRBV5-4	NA	TGTGCCAGCAGCTTGGCCGGGGCAGACGAGCAGTACTTC	CASSLAGADEQYF
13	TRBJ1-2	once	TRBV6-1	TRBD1	TGTGCCAGCAGTGCGGGACAGGGCGGCGGCTACACCTTC	CASSAGQGGGYTF
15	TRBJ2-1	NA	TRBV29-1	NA	TGCAGCGTGACTCGGACAGAACTAGCACGCGATGAGCAGTTCTTC	CSVTRTELARDEQFF
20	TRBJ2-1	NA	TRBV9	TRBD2	TGTGCCAGCAGCCCGCGCGAGGTATTAGCGGGCATTAGCTCCTACAATGAGCAGTTCTTC	CASSPREVLAGISSYNEQFF
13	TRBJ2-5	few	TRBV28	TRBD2	TGTGCCAGCAGGCGGGGACTAGGGGAGACCCAGTACTTC	CASRRGLGETQYF
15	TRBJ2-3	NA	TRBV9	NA	TGTGCCAGCAGCGTAGTGGCCGCCCCGAGGGATACGCAGTATTTT	CASSVVAAPRDTQYF
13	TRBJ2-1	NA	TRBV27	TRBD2	TGTGCCAGCTGGCGGGACGGGAGGAATGAGCAGTTCTTC	CASWRDGRNEQFF
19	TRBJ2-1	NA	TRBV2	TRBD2	TGTGCCAGCACCGGGGGTGACTCCCGGTCGAGCGGGAGGGCCTATGAGCAGTTCTTC	CASTGGDSRSSGRAYEQFF
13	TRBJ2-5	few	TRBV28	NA	TGTGCCAGCAGTTCACCCGCCCTAGAGACCCAGTACTTC	CASSSPALETQYF
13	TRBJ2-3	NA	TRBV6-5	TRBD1	TGTGCCAGTTCACAGGGGGGAAGGGGAACGCAGTATTTT	CASSQGGRGTQYF
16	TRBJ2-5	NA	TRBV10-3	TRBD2	TGTGCCATCAGTGAATTGACACTAGCGGGAGGAGAGACCCAGTACTTC	CAISELTLAGGETQYF
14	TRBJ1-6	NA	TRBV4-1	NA	TGCGCCAGCAGCCAAGAAGACAGTAATTCACCCCTCCACTTT	CASSQEDSNSPLHF
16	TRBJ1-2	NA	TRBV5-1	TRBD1	TGCGCCAGCACTTTAACGGGACAGGGGTTCAACTATGGCTACACCTTC	CASTLTGQGFNYGYTF